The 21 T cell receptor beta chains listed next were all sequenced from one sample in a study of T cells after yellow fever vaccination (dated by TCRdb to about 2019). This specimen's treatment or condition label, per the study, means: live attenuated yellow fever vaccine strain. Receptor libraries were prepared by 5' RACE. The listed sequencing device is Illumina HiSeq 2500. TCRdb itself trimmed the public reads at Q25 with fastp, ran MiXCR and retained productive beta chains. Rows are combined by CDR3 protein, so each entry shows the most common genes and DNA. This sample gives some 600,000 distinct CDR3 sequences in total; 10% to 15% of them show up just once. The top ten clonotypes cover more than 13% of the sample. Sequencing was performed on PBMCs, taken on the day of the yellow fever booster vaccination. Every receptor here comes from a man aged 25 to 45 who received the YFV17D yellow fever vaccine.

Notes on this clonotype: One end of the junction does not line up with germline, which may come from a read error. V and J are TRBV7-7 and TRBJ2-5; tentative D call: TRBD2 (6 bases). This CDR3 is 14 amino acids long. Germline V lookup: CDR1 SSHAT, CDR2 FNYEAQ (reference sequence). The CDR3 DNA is TGTGCTAGCAGCTTAAATACGGGAGACGAGACCCAGTACTTC. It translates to CASSLNTGDETQYF.

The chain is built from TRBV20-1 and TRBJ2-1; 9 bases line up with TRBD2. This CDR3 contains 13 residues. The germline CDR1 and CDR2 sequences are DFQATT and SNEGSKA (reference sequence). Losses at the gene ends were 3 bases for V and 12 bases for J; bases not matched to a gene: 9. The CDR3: CSASLAGRVGQFF. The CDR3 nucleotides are TGCAGTGCTAGTCTAGCGGGGCGGGTGGGGCAGTTCTTC.

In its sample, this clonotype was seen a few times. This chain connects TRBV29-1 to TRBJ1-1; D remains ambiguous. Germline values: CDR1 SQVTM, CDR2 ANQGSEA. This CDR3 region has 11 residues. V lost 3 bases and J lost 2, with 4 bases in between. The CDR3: CSVESNTEAFF. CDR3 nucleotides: TGCAGCGTTGAGTCTAACACTGAAGCTTTCTTT. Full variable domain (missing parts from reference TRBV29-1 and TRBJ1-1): SAVISQKPSRDICQRGTSLTIQCQVDSQVTMMFWYRQQPGQSLTLIATANQGSEATYESGFVIDKFPISRPNLTFSTLTVSNMSPEDSSIYLCSVESNTEAFFGQGTRLTVV.

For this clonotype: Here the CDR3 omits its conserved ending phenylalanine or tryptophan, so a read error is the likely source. Here the CDR3 DNA reads TGTGCCAGCTCCGTGGGAGTGCAGTACAATGAGCAGTTCTCC. Translation gives CASSVGVQYNEQFS. The V call is TRBV18, the J call TRBJ2-1, with D perhaps TRBD2 (5 bases). The ends were cut back, 6 bases at V and 4 bases at J, with 13 bases in the middle. CDR1 and CDR2 (germline): KGHSH, LQKENI. The CDR3 is 14 amino acids.

CDR3 amino acids: CASRPPGLSTYEQYF. In DNA form, the CDR3 reads TGTGCCAGCAGGCCACCGGGACTCTCGACCTACGAGCAGTACTTC. The chain has TRBV2 and TRBJ2-7, with TRBD2 as a possible D gene (6 bases). The CDR3 consists of 15 residues. Germline CDR1 is SNHLY and CDR2 is FYNNEI. V lost 6 bases and J lost 2, with 17 bases in between. The entire variable domain, with the rest obtained from reference TRBV2 and TRBJ2-7, is as follows: EPEVTQTPSHQVTQMGQEVILRCVPISNHLYFYWYRQILGQKVEFLVSFYNNEISEKSEIFDDQFSVERPDGSNFTLKIRSTKLEDSAMYFCASRPPGLSTYEQYFGPGTRLTVT.

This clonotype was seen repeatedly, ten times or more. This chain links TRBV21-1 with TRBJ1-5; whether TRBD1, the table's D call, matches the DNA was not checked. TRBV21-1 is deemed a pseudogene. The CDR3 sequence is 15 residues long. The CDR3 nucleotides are TGTGCCAGCAGCAAAGCACCGGGACGGCATCAGCCCCAGCATTTT. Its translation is CASSKAPGRHQPQHF.

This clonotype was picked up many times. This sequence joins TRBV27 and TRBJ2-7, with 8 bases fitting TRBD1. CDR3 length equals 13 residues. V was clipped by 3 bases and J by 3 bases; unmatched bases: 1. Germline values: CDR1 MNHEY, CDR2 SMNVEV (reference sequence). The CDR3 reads CASSFDRGYEQYF. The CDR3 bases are TGTGCCAGCAGTTTCGACAGGGGCTACGAGCAGTACTTC.

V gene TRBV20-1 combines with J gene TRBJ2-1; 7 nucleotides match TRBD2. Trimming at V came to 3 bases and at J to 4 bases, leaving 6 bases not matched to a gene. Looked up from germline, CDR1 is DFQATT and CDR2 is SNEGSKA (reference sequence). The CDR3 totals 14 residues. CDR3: CSASSGGTYNEQFF. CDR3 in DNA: TGCAGTGCTAGTTCGGGAGGAACTTACAATGAGCAGTTCTTC.

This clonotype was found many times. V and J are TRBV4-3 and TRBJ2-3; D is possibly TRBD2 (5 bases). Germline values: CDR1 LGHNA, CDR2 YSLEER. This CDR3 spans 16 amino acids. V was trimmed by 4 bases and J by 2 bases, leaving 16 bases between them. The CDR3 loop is CASSPGNSRSTDTQYF. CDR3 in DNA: TGCGCCAGCAGCCCCGGGAACTCCCGGTCCACAGATACGCAGTATTTT.

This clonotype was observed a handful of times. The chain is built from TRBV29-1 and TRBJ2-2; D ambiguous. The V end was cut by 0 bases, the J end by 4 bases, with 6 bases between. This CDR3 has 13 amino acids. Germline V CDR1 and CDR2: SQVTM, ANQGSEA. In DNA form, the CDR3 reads TGCAGCGTTGAAGATCACGGCACCGGGGAGCTGTTTTTT. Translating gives CSVEDHGTGELFF.

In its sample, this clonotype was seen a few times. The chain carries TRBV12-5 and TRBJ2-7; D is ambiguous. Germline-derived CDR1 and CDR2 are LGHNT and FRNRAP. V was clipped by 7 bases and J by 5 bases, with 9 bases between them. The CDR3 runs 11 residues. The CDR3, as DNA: TGTGCTAGTGCGGCAATCCACGAGCAGTACTTC. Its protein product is CASAAIHEQYF.

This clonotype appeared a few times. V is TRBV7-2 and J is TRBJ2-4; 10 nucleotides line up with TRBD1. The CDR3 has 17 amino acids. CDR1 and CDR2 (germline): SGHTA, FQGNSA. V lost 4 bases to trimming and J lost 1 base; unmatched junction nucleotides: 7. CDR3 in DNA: TGTGCCAGCAGCTACCTGACAGGGGGCGCCGCCAAAAACATTCAGTACTTC. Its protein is CASSYLTGGAAKNIQYF. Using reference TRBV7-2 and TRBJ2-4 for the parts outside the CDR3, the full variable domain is GAGVSQSPSNKVTEKGKDVELRCDPISGHTALYWYRQSLGQGLEFLIYFQGNSAPDKSGLPSDRFSAERTGGSVSTLTIQRTQQEDSAVYLCASSYLTGGAAKNIQYFGAGTRLSVL.

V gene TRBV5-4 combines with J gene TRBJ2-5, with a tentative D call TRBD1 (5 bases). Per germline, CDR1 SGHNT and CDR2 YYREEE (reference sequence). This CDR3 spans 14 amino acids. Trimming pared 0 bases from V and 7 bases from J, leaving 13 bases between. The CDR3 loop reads CASSLEGAQTTQYF. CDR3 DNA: TGTGCCAGCAGCTTGGAAGGGGCTCAAACGACCCAGTACTTC.

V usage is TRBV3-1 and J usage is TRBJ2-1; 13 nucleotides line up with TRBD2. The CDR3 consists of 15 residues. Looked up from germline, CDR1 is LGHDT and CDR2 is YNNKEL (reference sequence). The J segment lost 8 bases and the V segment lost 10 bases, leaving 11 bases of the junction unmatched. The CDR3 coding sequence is TGTGCCACCTCCCCTCGGACTAGCGGGAGTGATGAGCAGTTCTTC. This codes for CATSPRTSGSDEQFF.

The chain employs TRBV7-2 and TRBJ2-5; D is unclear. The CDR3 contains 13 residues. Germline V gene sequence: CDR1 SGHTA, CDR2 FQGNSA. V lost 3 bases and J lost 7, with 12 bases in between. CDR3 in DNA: TGTGCCAGCAGCTTTGTCGGGTCCGGGACCCAGTACTTC. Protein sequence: CASSFVGSGTQYF.

CDR3 bases: TGCGCCAGCAGGGATATTTGCCGGCCCCACTCCTACGAGCAGTACTTC. Translated: CASRDICRPHSYEQYF. The J gene is TRBJ2-7, the V gene TRBV4-3; D unresolved. The CDR3 has 16 amino acids. In germline, CDR1 is LGHNA, CDR2 YSLEER. The V end lost 6 bases, the J end lost 0 bases, and 18 bases lay between the germline ends.

The CDR3 DNA follows: TGTGCCAGCATGGAGCTAGCGGGGGCGAACACCGGGGAGCTGTTTTTT. As protein: CASMELAGANTGELFF. The gene calls are TRBV5-4 and TRBJ2-2; 10 bases are shared with TRBD2. The CDR3 runs to 16 residues. With V trimmed by 6 bases and J by 0 bases, 5 bases remained unmatched. CDR1 and CDR2 (germline): SGHNT, YYREEE (reference sequence). The full variable domain, with the rest looked up from reference TRBV5-4 and TRBJ2-2, is ETGVTQSPTHLIKTRGQQVTLRCSSQSGHNTVSWYQQALGQGPQFIFQYYREEENGRGNFPPRFSGLQFPNYSSELNVNALELDDSALYLCASMELAGANTGELFFGEGSRLTVL.

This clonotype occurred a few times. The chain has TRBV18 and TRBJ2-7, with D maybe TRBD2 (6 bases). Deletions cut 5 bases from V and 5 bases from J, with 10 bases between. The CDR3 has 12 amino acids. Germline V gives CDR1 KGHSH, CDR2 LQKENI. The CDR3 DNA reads TGTGCCAGCTCATGGGGGGAGAACGAGCAGTACTTC. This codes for CASSWGENEQYF.

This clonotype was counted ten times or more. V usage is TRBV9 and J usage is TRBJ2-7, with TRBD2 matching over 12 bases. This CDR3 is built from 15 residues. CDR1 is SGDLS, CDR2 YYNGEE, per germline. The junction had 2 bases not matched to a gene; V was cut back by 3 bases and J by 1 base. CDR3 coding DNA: TGTGCCAGCAGCGCGGGACTAGCGGGTTCCTACGAGCAGTACTTC. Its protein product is CASSAGLAGSYEQYF.

CDR3 in amino acids: CASSLTSGSHEQFF. CDR3 DNA: TGCGCCAGCAGCTTGACCAGCGGGAGTCATGAGCAGTTCTTC. The chain carries TRBV5-1 and TRBJ2-1; 8 nucleotides line up with TRBD2. Germline lookup yields CDR1 SGHRS and CDR2 YFSETQ. There are 14 residues in the CDR3. The ends lost 1 base at V and 8 bases at J; junction bases unmatched: 5.

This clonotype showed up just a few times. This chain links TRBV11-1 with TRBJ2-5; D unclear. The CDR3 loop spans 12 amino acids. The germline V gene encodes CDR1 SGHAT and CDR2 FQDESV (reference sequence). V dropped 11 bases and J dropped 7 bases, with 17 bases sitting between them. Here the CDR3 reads CASNTAMGTQYF. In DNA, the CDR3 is TGTGCCTCAAATACTGCTATGGGGACCCAGTACTTC.